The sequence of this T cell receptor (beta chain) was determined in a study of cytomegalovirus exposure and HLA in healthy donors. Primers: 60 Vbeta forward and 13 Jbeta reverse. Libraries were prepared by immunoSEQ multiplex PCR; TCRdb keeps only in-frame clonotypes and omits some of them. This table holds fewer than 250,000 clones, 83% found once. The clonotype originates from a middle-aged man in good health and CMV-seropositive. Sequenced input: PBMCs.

The CDR3 here is CASSLGGEYGYTF. CDR3 DNA sequence: TGCGCCAGCAGCTTGGGCGGGGAGTATGGCTACACCTTC. The V gene is TRBV5-1, the J gene TRBJ1-2; no clear D gene. V was trimmed by 0 bases and J by 5 bases, leaving 8 bases between them. Germline assignment: CDR1 SGHRS and CDR2 YFSETQ. The CDR3 spans 13 residues.